What follows are 10 T cell receptor beta chains derived from one specimen sequenced in a study of CD8+ T cells in alopecia areata. Extracted RNA was reverse transcribed into cDNA, the sequencing template. Profiled with immunoSEQ multiplex PCR; TCRdb holds only in-frame clones, not every one. The sample yields more than 85,000 clones, about 58% seen once. The treatment was: oral pan-JAK inhibitor, 5-10 mg twice daily. The sequencing used CD8+ T cells sorted from blood, collected at week 4, from a patient treated with tofacitinib. The receptors here all came from a human donor with alopecia areata.

The rearrangement uses TRBV2 and TRBJ2-4; the D gene could be TRBD1 or TRBD2 (5 bases each). CDR1 is SNHLY and CDR2 is FYNNEI in the germline V gene. This CDR3 is 12 amino acids long. Trimming stripped 6 bases from V and 6 bases from J, with 9 bases between. As DNA, the CDR3 is TGTGCCAGCAGCGGGACCTCAAACATTCAGTACTTC. Amino acids: CASSGTSNIQYF. The full variable domain, in which reference TRBV2 and TRBJ2-4 provide the parts outside the CDR3, is EPEVTQTPSHQVTQMGQEVILRCVPISNHLYFYWYRQILGQKVEFLVSFYNNEISEKSEIFDDQFSVERPDGSNFTLKIRSTKLEDSAMYFCASSGTSNIQYFGAGTRLSVL.

This chain connects TRBV30 to TRBJ1-5; no reliable D call. The CDR3 extends over 13 amino acids. Per germline, CDR1 GTSNPN and CDR2 SVGIG (reference sequence). The V end was cut by 1 base, the J end by 6 bases, with 10 bases between. This CDR3 is CAWSEGVAQPQHF. CDR3 sequence (DNA): TGTGCCTGGAGTGAAGGAGTGGCTCAGCCCCAGCATTTT.

V is TRBV7-2 and J is TRBJ2-5; possible D gene TRBD1, 6 bases. Germline V lookup: CDR1 SGHTA, CDR2 FQGNSA. Deletions cut 0 bases from V and 4 bases from J, with 9 bases between. The CDR3 sequence is 14 residues long. The CDR3 sequence: CASSLAGGGETQYF. The CDR3 DNA follows: TGTGCCAGCAGCTTAGCTGGGGGCGGAGAGACCCAGTACTTC.

A single count supports this clone. The chain recombines TRBV4-1 with TRBJ1-2; D call uncertain. Trimming removed 2 bases from V and 7 bases from J, with 14 bases in between. This CDR3 region has 14 residues. The germline V gene encodes CDR1 MGHRA and CDR2 YSYEKL. Here the CDR3 reads CASSQLRPGGGYTF. The DNA for the CDR3 is TGCGCCAGCAGCCAACTAAGACCAGGAGGTGGCTACACCTTC.

The gene calls are TRBV30 and TRBJ2-1, with no clear D. Trimming pared 3 bases from V and 5 bases from J, leaving 5 bases between. The V gene's germline CDR1 is GTSNPN and CDR2 SVGIG (reference sequence). The CDR3 consists of 11 residues. CDR3: CAWSLDNEQFF. The CDR3 nucleotides read TGTGCCTGGAGCCTAGACAATGAGCAGTTCTTC.

This clone was detected a few times. The chain carries TRBV27 and TRBJ1-2; tentative D call: TRBD1 (5 bases). With 5 bases removed from V and 6 bases from J, the gap between germline ends came to 16 bases. Germline V lookup: CDR1 MNHEY, CDR2 SMNVEV (reference sequence). The CDR3 is 14 amino acids. DNA of the CDR3: TGTGCCAGCAGTAGGGGAGGGGTATTCGATGGCTACACCTTC. Translated: CASSRGGVFDGYTF.

The chain has TRBV4-3 and TRBJ2-3, with D perhaps TRBD2 (6 bases). Germline CDR1 reads LGHNA; CDR2 reads YSLEER. This CDR3 contains 16 residues. V gave up 4 bases and J gave up 0 bases, with 14 bases separating them. The CDR3 is CASSRDTSGSTDTQYF. The CDR3 DNA follows: TGCGCCAGCAGCCGGGATACCAGCGGGAGCACAGATACGCAGTATTTT.

V usage is TRBV5-1 and J usage is TRBJ2-7; D ambiguous. Between the trimmed V and J ends, which lost 0 bases and 4 bases, there was a span of 8 bases. The germline V gene has CDR1 SGHRS and CDR2 YFSETQ. The CDR3 runs to 13 residues. The CDR3 spells CASSLGAVYEQYF. CDR3 nucleotides: TGCGCCAGCAGCTTGGGCGCGGTTTACGAGCAGTACTTC.

The chain joins TRBV2 to TRBJ2-1, with D unresolved. This CDR3 spans 15 amino acids. CDR1 is SNHLY, CDR2 FYNNEI, per germline. V was cut by 1 base and J by 4 bases, with 11 bases left in between. CDR3 sequence (DNA): TGTGCCAGCAGTGAAGATTTAGGGCTTTACAATGAGCAGTTCTTC. This encodes CASSEDLGLYNEQFF. Full variable domain (remainder filled in from reference TRBV2 and TRBJ2-1): EPEVTQTPSHQVTQMGQEVILRCVPISNHLYFYWYRQILGQKVEFLVSFYNNEISEKSEIFDDQFSVERPDGSNFTLKIRSTKLEDSAMYFCASSEDLGLYNEQFFGPGTRLTVL.

The rearrangement uses TRBV27 and TRBJ1-5; the match to TRBD1 covers 7 bases. Germline loops: CDR1 MNHEY, CDR2 SMNVEV (reference sequence). The CDR3 has 15 amino acids. After removal of 4 bases from V and 3 bases from J, the junction contained 6 bases not matched to a gene. The chain's CDR3 is CASSSGQSYNQPQHF. Written as DNA, the CDR3 is TGTGCCAGCAGTTCGGGACAGTCTTACAATCAGCCCCAGCATTTT.